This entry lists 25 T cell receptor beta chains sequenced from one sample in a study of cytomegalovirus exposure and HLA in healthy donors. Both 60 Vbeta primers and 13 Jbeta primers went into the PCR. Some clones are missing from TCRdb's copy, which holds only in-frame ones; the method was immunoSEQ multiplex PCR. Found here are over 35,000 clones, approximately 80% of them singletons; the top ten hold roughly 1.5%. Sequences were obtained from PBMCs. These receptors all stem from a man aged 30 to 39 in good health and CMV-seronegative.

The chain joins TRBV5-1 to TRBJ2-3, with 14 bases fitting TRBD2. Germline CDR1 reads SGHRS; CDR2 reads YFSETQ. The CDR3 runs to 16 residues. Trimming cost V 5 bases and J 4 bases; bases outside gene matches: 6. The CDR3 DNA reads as TGCGCCAGCAGAGATGGGACTAGCGGGAGTGCAGATACGCAGTATTTT. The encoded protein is CASRDGTSGSADTQYF.

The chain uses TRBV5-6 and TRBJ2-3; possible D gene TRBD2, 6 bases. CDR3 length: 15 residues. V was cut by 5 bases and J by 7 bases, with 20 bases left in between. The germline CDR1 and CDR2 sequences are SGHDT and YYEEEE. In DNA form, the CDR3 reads TGTGCCAGCAGTTACCTCCCCGGAGGGTCGAATACGCAGTATTTT. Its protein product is CASSYLPGGSNTQYF.

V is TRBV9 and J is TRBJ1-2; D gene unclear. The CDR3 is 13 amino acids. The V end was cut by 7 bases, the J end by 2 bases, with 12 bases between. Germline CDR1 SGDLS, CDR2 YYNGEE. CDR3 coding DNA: TGTGCCAGCTCTTGGACTGAGAACTATGGCTACACCTTC. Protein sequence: CASSWTENYGYTF.

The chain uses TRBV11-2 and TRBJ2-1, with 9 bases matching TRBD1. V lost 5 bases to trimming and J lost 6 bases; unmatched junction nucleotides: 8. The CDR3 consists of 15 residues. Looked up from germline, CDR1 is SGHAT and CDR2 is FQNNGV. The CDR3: CASSLTGGTTNEQFF. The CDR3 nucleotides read TGTGCCAGCAGCCTGACAGGGGGAACGACCAATGAGCAGTTCTTC. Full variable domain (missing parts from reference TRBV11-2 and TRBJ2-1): EAGVAQSPRYKIIEKRQSVAFWCNPISGHATLYWYQQILGQGPKLLIQFQNNGVVDDSQLPKDRFSAERLKGVDSTLKIQPAKLEDSAVYLCASSLTGGTTNEQFFGPGTRLTVL.

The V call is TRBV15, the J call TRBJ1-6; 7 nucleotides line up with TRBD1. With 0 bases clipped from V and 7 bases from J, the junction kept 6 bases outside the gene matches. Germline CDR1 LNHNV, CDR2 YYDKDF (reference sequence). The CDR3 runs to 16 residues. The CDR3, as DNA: TGTGCCACCAGCAGAGATCCTCCGGACAGGAATTCACCCCTCCACTTT. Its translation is CATSRDPPDRNSPLHF. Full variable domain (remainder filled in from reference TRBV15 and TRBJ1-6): DAMVIQNPRYQVTQFGKPVTLSCSQTLNHNVMYWYQQKSSQAPKLLFHYYDKDFNNEADTPDNFQSRRPNTSFCFLDIRSPGLGDTAMYLCATSRDPPDRNSPLHFGNGTRLTVT.

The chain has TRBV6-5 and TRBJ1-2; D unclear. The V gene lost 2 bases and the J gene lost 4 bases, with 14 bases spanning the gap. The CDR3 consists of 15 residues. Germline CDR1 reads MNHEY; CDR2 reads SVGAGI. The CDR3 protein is CASSYSTSSFYGYTF. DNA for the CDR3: TGTGCCAGCAGTTACAGTACTTCCTCCTTCTATGGCTACACCTTC.

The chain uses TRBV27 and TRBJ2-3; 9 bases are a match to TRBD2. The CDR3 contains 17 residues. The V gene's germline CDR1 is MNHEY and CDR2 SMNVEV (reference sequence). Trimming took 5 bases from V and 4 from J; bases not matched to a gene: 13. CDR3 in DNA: TGTGCCAGCAGTCCCCGGGTGGTAGCGGGAGTTTCAGATACGCAGTATTTT. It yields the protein CASSPRVVAGVSDTQYF.

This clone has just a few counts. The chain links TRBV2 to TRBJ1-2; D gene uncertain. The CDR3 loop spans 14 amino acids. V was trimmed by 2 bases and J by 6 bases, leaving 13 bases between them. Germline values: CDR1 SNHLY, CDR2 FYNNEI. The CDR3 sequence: CASSEKQTKDGYTF. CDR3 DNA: TGTGCCAGCAGTGAAAAACAGACTAAAGATGGCTACACCTTC.

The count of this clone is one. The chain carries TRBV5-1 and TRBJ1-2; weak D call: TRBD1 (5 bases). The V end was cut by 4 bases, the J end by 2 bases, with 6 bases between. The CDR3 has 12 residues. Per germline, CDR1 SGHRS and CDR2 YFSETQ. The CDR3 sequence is CASSPGNYGYTF. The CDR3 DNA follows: TGCGCCAGCAGCCCAGGGAACTATGGCTACACCTTC.

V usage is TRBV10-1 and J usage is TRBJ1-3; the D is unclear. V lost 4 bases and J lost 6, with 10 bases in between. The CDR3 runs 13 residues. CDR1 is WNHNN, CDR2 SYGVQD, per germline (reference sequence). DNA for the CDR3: TGCGCCAGCAGTGGCCCGGGTGTAAACACCATATATTTT. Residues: CASSGPGVNTIYF.

The CDR3 nucleotides are TGTGCCACCAGCAGAGATCCCCGAACCGCGGGGAACACCATATATTTT. This encodes CATSRDPRTAGNTIYF. The chain carries TRBV15 and TRBJ1-3; D is unclear. CDR3 size: 16 residues. The germline V gene has CDR1 LNHNV and CDR2 YYDKDF (reference sequence). Trimming left V 0 bases short and J 7 bases short, with 16 bases between.

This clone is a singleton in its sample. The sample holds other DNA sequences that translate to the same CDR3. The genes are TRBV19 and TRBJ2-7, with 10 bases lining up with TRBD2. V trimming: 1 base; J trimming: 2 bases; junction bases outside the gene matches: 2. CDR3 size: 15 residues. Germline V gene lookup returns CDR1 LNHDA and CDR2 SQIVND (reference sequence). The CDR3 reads CASSIGLAGAYEQYF. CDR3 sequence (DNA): TGTGCCAGTAGTATAGGCCTAGCGGGAGCCTACGAGCAGTACTTC.

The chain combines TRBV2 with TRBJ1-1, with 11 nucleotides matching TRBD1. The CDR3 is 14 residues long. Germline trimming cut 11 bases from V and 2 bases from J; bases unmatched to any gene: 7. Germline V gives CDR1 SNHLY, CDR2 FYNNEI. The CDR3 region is CACQGQGVNTEAFF. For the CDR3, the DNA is TGTGCCTGCCAGGGACAGGGGGTTAACACTGAAGCTTTCTTT.

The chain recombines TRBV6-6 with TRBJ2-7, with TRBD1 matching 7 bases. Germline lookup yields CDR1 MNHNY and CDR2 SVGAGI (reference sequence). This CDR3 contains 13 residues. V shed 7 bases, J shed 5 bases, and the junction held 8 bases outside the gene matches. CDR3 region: CASNRDSTNEQYF. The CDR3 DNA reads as TGTGCCAGCAACCGGGACAGTACCAACGAGCAGTACTTC.

The CDR3 region has the DNA TGCGCCAGCACCAAAAAGGAGGGCCAAGAGACCCAGTACTTC. It specifies CASTKKEGQETQYF. The V call is TRBV5-1, the J call TRBJ2-5, with D possibly TRBD2 on 6 matching bases. Germline CDR1 and CDR2: SGHRS and YFSETQ. The CDR3 contains 14 residues. The ends were cut back, 6 bases at V and 1 base at J, with 13 bases in the middle.

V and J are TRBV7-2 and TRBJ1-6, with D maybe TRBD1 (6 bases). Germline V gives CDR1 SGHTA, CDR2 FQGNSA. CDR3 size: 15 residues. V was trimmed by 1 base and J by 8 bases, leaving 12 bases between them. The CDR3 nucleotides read TGTGCCAGCAGCTTAGGGCAGGGGAATTATTCACCCCTCCACTTT. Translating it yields CASSLGQGNYSPLHF.

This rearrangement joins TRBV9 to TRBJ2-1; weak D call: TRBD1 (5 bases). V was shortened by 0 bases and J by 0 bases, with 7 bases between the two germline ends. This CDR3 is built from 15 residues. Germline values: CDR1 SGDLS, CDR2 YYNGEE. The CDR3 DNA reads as TGTGCCAGCAGCGTAGAACAGGCCTCCTACAATGAGCAGTTCTTC. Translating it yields CASSVEQASYNEQFF.

CDR3 residues: CASSHPTGTGELFF. In nucleotides, the CDR3 is TGTGCCAGCAGTCATCCCACAGGAACCGGGGAGCTGTTTTTT. J is TRBJ2-2 and V is TRBV14; D is perhaps TRBD1 (5 bases). V gave up 6 bases and J gave up 5 bases, with 13 bases separating them. This CDR3 spans 14 amino acids. Germline CDR1 is SGHDN and CDR2 is FVKESK.

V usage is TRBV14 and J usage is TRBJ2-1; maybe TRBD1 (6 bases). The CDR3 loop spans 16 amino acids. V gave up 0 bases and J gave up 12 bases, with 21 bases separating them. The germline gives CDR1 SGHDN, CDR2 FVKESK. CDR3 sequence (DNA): TGTGCCAGCAGCCAAGAAAAGCACCTCAGGGGCGGTGGGCAGTTCTTC. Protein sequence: CASSQEKHLRGGGQFF.

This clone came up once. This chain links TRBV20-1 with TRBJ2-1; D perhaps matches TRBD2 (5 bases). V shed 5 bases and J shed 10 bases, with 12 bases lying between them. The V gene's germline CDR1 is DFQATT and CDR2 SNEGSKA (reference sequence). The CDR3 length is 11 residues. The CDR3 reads CSAATRNEQFF. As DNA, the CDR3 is TGCAGTGCTGCTACTAGAAACGAGCAGTTCTTC.

CDR3 DNA sequence: TGCGCCAGCAGTGATTTGGGACTAGCGGTAGCGAACACCGGGGAGCTGTTTTTT. It codes for CASSDLGLAVANTGELFF. The chain is built from TRBV10-1 and TRBJ2-2; 11 bases match TRBD2. The CDR3 consists of 18 residues. The V segment lost 3 bases and the J segment 0 bases; nucleotides outside the gene matches: 6. CDR1 is WNHNN, CDR2 SYGVQD, per germline (reference sequence).

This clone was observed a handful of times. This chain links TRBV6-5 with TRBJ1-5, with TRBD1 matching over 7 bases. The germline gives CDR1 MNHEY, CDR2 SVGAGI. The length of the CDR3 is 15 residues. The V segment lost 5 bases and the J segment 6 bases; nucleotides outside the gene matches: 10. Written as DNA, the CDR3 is TGTGCCAGCAGTGGACGACAGGAGGGGGCTCAGCCCCAGCATTTT. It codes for CASSGRQEGAQPQHF.

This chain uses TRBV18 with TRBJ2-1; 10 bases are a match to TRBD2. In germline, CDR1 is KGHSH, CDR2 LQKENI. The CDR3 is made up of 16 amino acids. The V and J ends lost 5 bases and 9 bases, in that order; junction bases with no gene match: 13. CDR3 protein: CASSAPASGSRGEQFF. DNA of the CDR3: TGTGCCAGCTCAGCTCCCGCTAGCGGGAGTAGGGGTGAGCAGTTCTTC.

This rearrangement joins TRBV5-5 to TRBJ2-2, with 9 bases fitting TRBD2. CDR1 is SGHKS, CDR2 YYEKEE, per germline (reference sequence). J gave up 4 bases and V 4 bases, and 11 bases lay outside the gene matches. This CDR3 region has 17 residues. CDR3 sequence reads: CASSHRSGSIGTGELFF. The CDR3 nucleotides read TGTGCCAGCAGCCACCGTAGCGGGAGTATAGGCACCGGGGAGCTGTTTTTT.

As DNA, the CDR3 is TGTGCCAGCACCCCGGAGGTCCCCAATCAGCCCCAGCATTTT. It translates to CASTPEVPNQPQHF. The chain joins TRBV28 to TRBJ1-5; D call uncertain. Per the germline V gene, CDR1 is MDHEN and CDR2 is SYDVKM. Trimming left V 7 bases short and J 3 bases short, with 13 bases between. The CDR3 is 14 amino acids. Looking up the rest from reference TRBV28 and TRBJ1-5 gives the full variable domain: DVKVTQSSRYLVKRTGEKVFLECVQDMDHENMFWYRQDPGLGLRLIYFSYDVKMKEKGDIPEGYSVSREKKERFSLILESASTNQTSMYLCASTPEVPNQPQHFGDGTRLSIL.